The 7 T cell receptor beta chains below come from one sample, sequenced in a study of blood T cell repertoires in COVID-19. Sequencing used immunoSEQ multiplex PCR; TCRdb keeps in-frame clones, though not all of them. The sample has fewer than 300,000 clones; approximately 85% are singletons. Sequenced sample: peripheral blood. Receptors originate from a middle-aged man with active or convalescent COVID-19.

The chain links TRBV7-7 to TRBJ2-5; 7 nucleotides align to TRBD1. V gave up 5 bases and J gave up 4 bases; unmatched junction bases: 7. The CDR3 extends over 14 amino acids. The germline V gene encodes CDR1 SSHAT and CDR2 FNYEAQ (reference sequence). CDR3 nucleotides: TGTGCCAGCAGCCCAGGGGGATTGGCAGAGACCCAGTACTTC. Protein sequence: CASSPGGLAETQYF.

This clone showed up just a few times. The J gene is TRBJ2-1, the V gene TRBV7-9, with TRBD2 matching over 9 bases. The germline gives CDR1 SEHNR, CDR2 FQNEAQ (reference sequence). The CDR3 loop spans 16 amino acids. V was pared by 6 bases and J by 2 bases, with 8 bases of the junction left unmatched. CDR3 sequence reads: CASSSDGGRAYNEQFF. The CDR3 DNA reads as TGTGCCAGCAGTTCGGACGGCGGGAGGGCCTACAATGAGCAGTTCTTC.

The chain carries TRBV7-6 and TRBJ2-7, with 14 nucleotides matching TRBD2. The CDR3 spans 15 residues. Germline V gene lookup returns CDR1 SGHVS and CDR2 FNYEAQ. After removal of 6 bases from V and 6 bases from J, the junction contained 7 bases not matched to a gene. The CDR3 DNA follows: TGTGCCAGCAGTGGGACTAGCGGGAGAGGCTCCGAGCAGTACTTC. Protein: CASSGTSGRGSEQYF.

The chain couples TRBV29-1 to TRBJ2-2; D remains unclear. The CDR3 is 14 amino acids. CDR1 SQVTM and CDR2 ANQGSEA come from the germline V gene. Trimming removed 8 bases at V and 0 bases at J, with 13 bases between. The CDR3 DNA follows: TGCAGCCTCCTAGGATACGCGAACACCGGGGAGCTGTTTTTT. Protein sequence: CSLLGYANTGELFF.

V gene TRBV10-3 combines with J gene TRBJ2-1; TRBD2 matches 7 bases. The CDR3 spans 14 residues. CDR1 ENHRY and CDR2 SYGVKD come from the germline V gene. V was pared by 6 bases and J by 3 bases, with 5 bases of the junction left unmatched. CDR3 nucleotides: TGTGCCATCAGGGGGACTATCCTCTACAATGAGCAGTTCTTC. Amino acids: CAIRGTILYNEQFF.

In this sample, this clone turned up once. This rearrangement joins TRBV24-1 to TRBJ2-1; D remains ambiguous. The CDR3 totals 16 residues. V was pared by 6 bases and J by 0 bases, with 14 bases between. Germline CDR1 KGHDR, CDR2 SFDVKD. For the CDR3, the DNA is TGTGCCACCAGTAACCCCCACTCCTTCTCCTACAATGAGCAGTTCTTC. It encodes CATSNPHSFSYNEQFF.

The chain is built from TRBV7-8 and TRBJ1-1, with unresolved D. Germline CDR1 and CDR2: SGHVS and FQNEAQ. Trimming shortened V by 5 bases and J by 1 base, and 8 bases separated the two germline ends. The CDR3 loop spans 13 amino acids. The chain's CDR3 is CASSRQQNTEAFF. The DNA of the CDR3 is TGTGCCAGCAGCCGACAACAGAACACTGAAGCTTTCTTT.